This T cell receptor (beta chain) was sequenced in a study of CD8+ T cells in alopecia areata. General study findings and limits: In scalp samples, resident alphabeta T cells of normal skin are also sequenced.

Germline trimming cut 0 bases from V and 3 bases from J; bases unmatched to any gene: 4. This CDR3 comprises 15 residues. Looked up from germline, CDR1 is SGHRS and CDR2 is YFSETQ. After isolation, RNA underwent reverse transcription to generate cDNA as the sequencing template. The repertoire was sequenced with immunoSEQ multiplex PCR; TCRdb's copy has only in-frame clones and lacks some. The sample records about 300,000 clones, 55% to 70% being singletons. With respect to this clone: The target antigen is unknown.

The treatment is: oral pan-JAK inhibitor, 5-10 mg twice daily. From alopecia areata patients, lesional scalp punch biopsies and peripheral blood were collected. The chain is built from TRBV5-1 and TRBJ2-3; 7 bases map to TRBD1. The starting material was CD4+ T cells sorted from blood, obtained at week 24, from a patient treated with tofacitinib. The TCR comes from a human donor with alopecia areata. The DNA of the CDR3 is TGCGCCAGCAGCTTGGTGACAGGGAAGACAGATACGCAGTATTTT. Translating it yields CASSLVTGKTDTQYF.